The 30 T cell receptor beta chains presented below share a single source sample, sequenced in a study of cytomegalovirus exposure and HLA in healthy donors. The PCR used 60 Vbeta and 13 Jbeta primers. Profiled with immunoSEQ multiplex PCR; TCRdb holds only in-frame clones, not every one. The sample holds some 110,000 clones, 8% to 10% seen once. What was sequenced was PBMCs. The receptors stem from a man younger than 45 in good health and CMV-seronegative.

The rearrangement links TRBV6-4 to TRBJ2-1, with 8 bases lining up with TRBD1. V dropped 4 bases and J dropped 3; count of bases not matched to a gene: 5. The CDR3 covers 15 residues. Germline CDR1 MRHNA, CDR2 SNTAGT. CDR3 DNA: TGTGCCAGCAGTGGTGCCGGGACAGGCTACAATGAGCAGTTCTTC. Its protein product is CASSGAGTGYNEQFF.

In nucleotides, the CDR3 is TGTGCCACCAGCAGAGGAGGTGGGACAGGGACCTACGAGCAGTACTTC. This encodes CATSRGGGTGTYEQYF. The chain couples TRBV15 to TRBJ2-7; 9 nucleotides agree with TRBD1. Germline V lookup: CDR1 LNHNV, CDR2 YYDKDF (reference sequence). CDR3 size: 16 residues. Trimming at V came to 1 base and at J to 2 bases, leaving 6 bases not matched to a gene.

The chain carries TRBV25-1 and TRBJ2-2, with no clear D. CDR1 and CDR2 from the germline V gene are MGHDK and SYGVNS. Trimming shortened V by 1 base and J by 3 bases, and 6 bases separated the two germline ends. CDR3 length: 14 amino acids. CDR3 region: CASSESEYTGELFF. The DNA of the CDR3 is TGTGCCAGCAGTGAATCGGAGTACACCGGGGAGCTGTTTTTT.

This clone has just a few counts. V and J are TRBV12-5 and TRBJ1-2; 8 nucleotides match TRBD1. V was clipped by 5 bases and J by 6 bases; unmatched bases: 5. CDR1 is LGHNT and CDR2 is FRNRAP in the germline V gene. The CDR3 has 13 residues. The CDR3 spells CASGPQGADGYTF. For the CDR3, the DNA is TGTGCTAGTGGTCCTCAGGGGGCGGATGGCTACACCTTC.

V gene TRBV2 combines with J gene TRBJ1-1, with TRBD1 matching 8 bases. The CDR3 is 14 residues long. With 6 bases clipped from V and 1 base from J, the junction kept 4 bases outside the gene matches. In germline, CDR1 is SNHLY, CDR2 FYNNEI. The CDR3 sequence is CASRQGARNTEAFF. The DNA of the CDR3 is TGTGCCAGCAGGCAGGGGGCTAGGAACACTGAAGCTTTCTTT.

This clone was observed a handful of times. The chain combines TRBV5-4 with TRBJ1-1; 7 bases agree with TRBD1. Germline-derived CDR1 and CDR2 are SGHNT and YYREEE (reference sequence). The CDR3 extends over 14 amino acids. Unmatched junction bases numbered 3, after V lost 3 bases and J lost 1 base. The CDR3 DNA is TGTGCCAGCAGCTCACGGACAGGGAACACTGAAGCTTTCTTT. Its protein is CASSSRTGNTEAFF.

This chain connects TRBV7-8 to TRBJ1-4; 9 bases map to TRBD1. Germline CDR1 and CDR2: SGHVS and FQNEAQ. The CDR3 covers 15 residues. Trimming cost V 5 bases and J 7 bases; bases outside gene matches: 8. CDR3 coding DNA: TGTGCCAGCAGCCGGGTGGACAGGGGCAGTGAAAAACTGTTTTTT. Translation: CASSRVDRGSEKLFF. Full variable domain (missing parts from reference TRBV7-8 and TRBJ1-4): GAGVSQSPRYKVAKRGQDVALRCDPISGHVSLFWYQQALGQGPEFLTYFQNEAQLDKSGLPSDRFFAERPEGSVSTLKIQRTQQEDSAVYLCASSRVDRGSEKLFFGSGTQLSVL.

CDR3 bases: TGTGCCATCAGTGAGTCAAGGGAGGGTTATTACGAGCAGTACTTC. Its translation is CAISESREGYYEQYF. The chain has TRBV10-3 and TRBJ2-7; TRBD2 aligns across 7 bases. The CDR3 covers 15 residues. J was trimmed by 4 bases and V by 0 bases; bases with no gene match: 6. Germline V gene sequence: CDR1 ENHRY, CDR2 SYGVKD.

The rearrangement uses TRBV11-2 and TRBJ2-7; 10 nucleotides align to TRBD2. The V gene's germline CDR1 is SGHAT and CDR2 FQNNGV. V lost 1 base to trimming and J lost 3 bases; unmatched junction nucleotides: 15. CDR3 size: 19 residues. The CDR3 loop reads CASSLGSGRGRNFYYEQYF. Written as DNA, the CDR3 is TGTGCCAGCAGCTTAGGCAGCGGGAGGGGTAGGAACTTTTACTACGAGCAGTACTTC.

The chain employs TRBV5-1 and TRBJ2-4, with TRBD2 as a possible D gene (7 bases). The CDR3 spans 17 residues. From germline, CDR1 is SGHRS and CDR2 YFSETQ. The V and J ends lost 3 bases and 1 base respectively, with 17 bases between them. This CDR3 is CASSSGGGAPAKNIQYF. The CDR3 nucleotides read TGCGCCAGCAGCTCGGGTGGGGGGGCCCCGGCCAAAAACATTCAGTACTTC.

This rearrangement joins TRBV6-5 to TRBJ2-7; D may be TRBD1 (6 bases). Germline CDR1 MNHEY, CDR2 SVGAGI. The CDR3 extends over 14 amino acids. Deletions cut 7 bases from V and 0 bases from J, with 13 bases between. The CDR3 here is CASIGGAYSYEQYF. CDR3 coding DNA: TGTGCCAGCATTGGGGGCGCGTACTCCTACGAGCAGTACTTC.

The chain carries TRBV10-3 and TRBJ2-7; D is perhaps TRBD2 (5 bases). The germline CDR1 and CDR2 sequences are ENHRY and SYGVKD. The CDR3 covers 12 residues. V was pared by 0 bases and J by 9 bases, with 9 bases between. The DNA for the CDR3 is TGTGCCATCAGTGAGTCGAGGGCCGGGCAGTACTTC. It translates to CAISESRAGQYF.

This clone was seen a few times. An end of the junction differs from the germline gene, which may be a read error. Other DNA sequences from this sample encode an identical CDR3 as well. The CDR3 loop reads CSASPGTGVTGELFF. In nucleotides, the CDR3 is TGCAGCGCGAGTCCCGGGACAGGGGTTACCGGGGAACTGTTTTTT. This chain connects TRBV29-1 to TRBJ2-2; 10 nucleotides agree with TRBD1. CDR3 length equals 15 residues. Germline V gene data show CDR1 as SQVTM and CDR2 as ANQGSEA.

The chain links TRBV27 to TRBJ2-7; D might be TRBD2 (5 bases). The germline V and J ends were trimmed by 3 bases and 7 bases, with 16 bases remaining between them. The V gene's germline CDR1 is MNHEY and CDR2 SMNVEV (reference sequence). The length of the CDR3 is 14 residues. The CDR3 DNA reads TGTGCCAGCAGTTTTAGACTACCCCTGGGGGAGCAGTACTTC. It specifies CASSFRLPLGEQYF.

This clone was found a few times. The CDR3 sequence is CASSPLPGRSYEQYF. CDR3 coding DNA: TGTGCCAGCAGTCCACTCCCGGGTCGATCCTACGAGCAGTACTTC. The rearrangement links TRBV27 to TRBJ2-7; D gene uncertain. The CDR3 consists of 15 residues. CDR1 is MNHEY, CDR2 SMNVEV, per germline (reference sequence). V was cut by 5 bases and J by 1 base, with 15 bases left in between.

This clone appeared a few times. The chain joins TRBV30 to TRBJ2-4; 8 bases line up with TRBD2. V trimming: 4 bases; J trimming: 3 bases; junction bases outside the gene matches: 20. The CDR3 covers 19 residues. The germline CDR1 and CDR2 sequences are GTSNPN and SVGIG (reference sequence). The CDR3 here is CAWNNYPSGGPFGKNIQYF. The CDR3 region has the DNA TGTGCCTGGAACAACTACCCCTCGGGGGGGCCCTTCGGCAAAAACATTCAGTACTTC.

The chain links TRBV18 to TRBJ2-3, with D possibly TRBD2 on 6 matching bases. There are 15 residues in the CDR3. Germline V gene data show CDR1 as KGHSH and CDR2 as LQKENI. V dropped 3 bases and J dropped 4 bases, with 14 bases sitting between them. The CDR3 protein is CASSPSGTQADTQYF. DNA for the CDR3: TGTGCCAGCTCACCGTCCGGGACTCAGGCAGATACGCAGTATTTT.

This chain joins TRBV13 and TRBJ2-5; 8 nucleotides align to TRBD1. The ends lost 8 bases at V and 2 bases at J; junction bases unmatched: 4. The CDR3 spans 13 residues. Germline V lookup: CDR1 PRHDT, CDR2 FYEKMQ (reference sequence). CDR3 protein: CASGHRGQETQYF. CDR3 DNA sequence: TGTGCCAGCGGGCACAGGGGGCAAGAGACCCAGTACTTC.

This clone was counted between two and nine times. The rearrangement links TRBV7-9 to TRBJ2-2, with D perhaps TRBD2 (5 bases). Germline V gene data show CDR1 as SEHNR and CDR2 as FQNEAQ (reference sequence). The CDR3 loop spans 12 amino acids. The V end lost 5 bases, the J end lost 5 bases, and 6 bases lay between the germline ends. CDR3 loop: CASSRETGELFF. The CDR3 DNA reads as TGTGCCAGCAGCCGGGAAACCGGGGAGCTGTTTTTT.

This chain uses TRBV23-1 with TRBJ2-7, with D hard to call. TRBV23-1 carries the ORF label, with uncertain function. This CDR3 region has 11 residues. V was cut by 9 bases and J by 0 bases, with 6 bases left in between. DNA for the CDR3: TGCGCCAGACGGTCCTCCTACGAGCAGTACTTC. It translates to CARRSSYEQYF.

J is TRBJ2-7 and V is TRBV5-6; 10 nucleotides line up with TRBD1. The junction had 16 bases not matched to a gene; V was cut back by 4 bases and J by 0 bases. CDR1 is SGHDT, CDR2 YYEEEE, per germline. There are 19 residues in the CDR3. The CDR3 is CASSPTYDRGRGSSYEQYF. CDR3 nucleotide sequence: TGTGCCAGCAGCCCGACGTATGACAGGGGGCGCGGGTCCTCCTACGAGCAGTACTTC. The full variable domain, with the rest looked up from reference TRBV5-6 and TRBJ2-7, is DAGVTQSPTHLIKTRGQQVTLRCSPKSGHDTVSWYQQALGQGPQFIFQYYEEEERQRGNFPDRFSGHQFPNYSSELNVNALLLGDSALYLCASSPTYDRGRGSSYEQYFGPGTRLTVT.

This clone was counted only a few times. The J gene is TRBJ2-5, the V gene TRBV6-1; 9 bases agree with TRBD1. J gave up 4 bases and V 6 bases, and 6 bases lay outside the gene matches. CDR3 length equals 14 residues. Germline CDR1 reads MNHNS; CDR2 reads SASEGT. This chain's CDR3 is CASRVTGGGETQYF. CDR3 bases: TGTGCCAGCAGAGTTACAGGGGGCGGAGAGACCCAGTACTTC.

The rearrangement links TRBV6-1 to TRBJ1-1, with TRBD1 as a possible D gene (6 bases). The CDR3 has 14 residues. V lost 7 bases and J 0 bases, leaving 12 bases between the germline ends. The germline V gene encodes CDR1 MNHNS and CDR2 SASEGT. In DNA, the CDR3 is TGTGCCAGCAACCCACGGACAGTGAACACTGAAGCTTTCTTT. Translating gives CASNPRTVNTEAFF.

The chain couples TRBV18 to TRBJ2-5, with 10 bases that match TRBD2. V dropped 0 bases and J dropped 5; count of bases not matched to a gene: 3. This CDR3 is 15 amino acids long. Germline lookup yields CDR1 KGHSH and CDR2 LQKENI. The CDR3 spells CASSPPLAGVETQYF. The DNA for the CDR3 is TGTGCCAGCTCACCACCCCTAGCGGGAGTCGAGACCCAGTACTTC.

The rearrangement joins TRBV4-3 to TRBJ2-5, with D maybe TRBD2 (7 bases). V was pared by 0 bases and J by 7 bases, with 15 bases between. The CDR3 is 15 residues long. Per the germline V gene, CDR1 is LGHNA and CDR2 is YSLEER. The CDR3 DNA reads TGCGCCAGCAGCCAAGATATCGGGGGGCGAGGGACCCAGTACTTC. This encodes CASSQDIGGRGTQYF.

This clone was detected only a few times. This sequence joins TRBV7-2 and TRBJ2-7; 9 bases map to TRBD2. Germline-derived CDR1 and CDR2 are SGHTA and FQGNSA. J gave up 5 bases and V 3 bases, and 17 bases lay outside the gene matches. This CDR3 comprises 18 residues. The CDR3 region has the DNA TGTGCCAGCAGCTTTCTTTTCCCAAAGGGCGGGGGGGCCAACGAGCAGTACTTC. Amino acid sequence: CASSFLFPKGGGANEQYF.

V usage is TRBV4-3 and J usage is TRBJ2-7; tentatively, D is TRBD2 (6 bases). Germline-derived CDR1 and CDR2 are LGHNA and YSLEER. The CDR3 is made up of 15 amino acids. The germline V and J ends were trimmed by 0 bases and 3 bases, with 12 bases remaining between them. The CDR3 region is CASSQDVRGGYEQYF. The CDR3 DNA reads TGCGCCAGCAGCCAAGACGTGAGGGGAGGCTACGAGCAGTACTTC.

This clone was picked up a small number of times. The chain is built from TRBV9 and TRBJ1-1; TRBD1 is a possible D gene (5 bases). This CDR3 comprises 13 residues. Germline CDR1 is SGDLS and CDR2 is YYNGEE. The CDR3 sequence: CGCRASMNTEAFF. DNA for the CDR3: TGTGGGTGCAGGGCGAGCATGAACACTGAAGCTTTCTTT.

Of note for this clone: At the DNA level, this CDR3 is encoded by other sequences in the same sample as well. V and J are TRBV7-9 and TRBJ2-3, with 9 bases matching TRBD1. V was pared by 5 bases and J by 2 bases, with 5 bases of the junction left unmatched. CDR1 is SEHNR and CDR2 is FQNEAQ in the germline V gene (reference sequence). This CDR3 has 15 residues. The DNA for the CDR3 is TGTGCCAGCAGCCCGGGACAGGGACACACAGATACGCAGTATTTT. Translating it yields CASSPGQGHTDTQYF. The full variable domain, in which reference TRBV7-9 and TRBJ2-3 provide the parts outside the CDR3, is DTGVSQNPRHKITKRGQNVTFRCDPISEHNRLYWYRQTLGQGPEFLTYFQNEAQLEKSRLLSDRFSAERPKGSFSTLEIQRTEQGDSAMYLCASSPGQGHTDTQYFGPGTRLTVL.

This clone showed up just a few times. The rearrangement links TRBV2 to TRBJ1-1, with D perhaps matching TRBD1 (6 bases). The CDR3 has 14 amino acids. Germline loops: CDR1 SNHLY, CDR2 FYNNEI. V shed 1 base and J shed 5 bases, with 11 bases lying between them. In nucleotides, the CDR3 is TGTGCCAGCAGTGAAGGGGACATTCGTACTGAAGCTTTCTTT. Protein product: CASSEGDIRTEAFF.